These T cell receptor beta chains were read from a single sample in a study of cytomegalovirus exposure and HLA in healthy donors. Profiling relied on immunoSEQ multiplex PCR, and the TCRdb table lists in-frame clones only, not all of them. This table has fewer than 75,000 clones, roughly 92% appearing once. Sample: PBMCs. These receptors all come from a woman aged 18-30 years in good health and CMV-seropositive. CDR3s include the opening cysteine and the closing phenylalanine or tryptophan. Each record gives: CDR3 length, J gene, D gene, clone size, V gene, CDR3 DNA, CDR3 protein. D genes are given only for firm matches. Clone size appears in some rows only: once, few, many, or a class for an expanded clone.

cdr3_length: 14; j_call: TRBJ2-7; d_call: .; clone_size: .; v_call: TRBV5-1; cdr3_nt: TGCGCCAGCAGCTGGGGGGGGACAGGCTACGAGCAGTACTTC; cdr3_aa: CASSWGGTGYEQYF
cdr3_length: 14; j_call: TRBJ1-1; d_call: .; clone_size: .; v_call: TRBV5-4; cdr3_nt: TGTGCCAGCAGCTTGTCTACGGGAAACACTGAAGCTTTCTTT; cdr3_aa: CASSLSTGNTEAFF
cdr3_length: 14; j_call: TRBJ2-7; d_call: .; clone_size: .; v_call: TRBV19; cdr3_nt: TGTGCCAGCAGTACCACAGGATATTCCTACGAGCAGTACTTC; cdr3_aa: CASSTTGYSYEQYF
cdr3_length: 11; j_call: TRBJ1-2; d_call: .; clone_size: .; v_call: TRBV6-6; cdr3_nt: TGTGCCAGTTCCCGGACGGGGGGCTACACCTTC; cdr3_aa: CASSRTGGYTF
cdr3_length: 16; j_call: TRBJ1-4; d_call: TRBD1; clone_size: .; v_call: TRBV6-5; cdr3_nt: TGTGCCAGCAGTTACTCCCCCGCTCCAGGGGGTGAAAAACTGTTTTTT; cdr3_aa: CASSYSPAPGGEKLFF
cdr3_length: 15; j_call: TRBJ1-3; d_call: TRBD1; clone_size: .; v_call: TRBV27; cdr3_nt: TGTGCCAGCAGTCCCCGGACAGGCTCTGGAAACACCATATATTTT; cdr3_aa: CASSPRTGSGNTIYF
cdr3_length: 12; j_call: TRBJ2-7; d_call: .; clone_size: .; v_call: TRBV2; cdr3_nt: TGTGCCAGCGGCCGGGAAACCTACGAGCAGTACTTC; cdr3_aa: CASGRETYEQYF
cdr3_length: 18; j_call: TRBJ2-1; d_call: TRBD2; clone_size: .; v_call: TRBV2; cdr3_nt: TGTGCCAGCAGTGAAGGGGCCTCCCCTAGCGGGAGAAGGAATGAGCAGTTCTTC; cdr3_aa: CASSEGASPSGRRNEQFF
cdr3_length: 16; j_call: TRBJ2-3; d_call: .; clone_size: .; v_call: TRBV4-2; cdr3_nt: TGTGCCAGCAGCCAAGATTGGAGCACCGGCACAGATACGCAGTATTTT; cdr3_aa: CASSQDWSTGTDTQYF
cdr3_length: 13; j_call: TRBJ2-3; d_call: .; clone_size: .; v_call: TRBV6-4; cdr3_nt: TGTGCCAGCAGCGGGGGTTACACAGATACGCAGTATTTT; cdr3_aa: CASSGGYTDTQYF
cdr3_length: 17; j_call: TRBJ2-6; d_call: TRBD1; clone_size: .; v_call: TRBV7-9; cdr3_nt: TGTGCCAGCAGCCCAGGGGGAGAGGAATCTGGGGCCAACGTCCTGACTTTC; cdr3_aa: CASSPGGEESGANVLTF
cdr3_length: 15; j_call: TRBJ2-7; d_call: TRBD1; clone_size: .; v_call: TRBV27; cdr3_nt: TGTGCCAGCAAAGGGACAGGGGGAATGTCCTACGAGCAGTACTTC; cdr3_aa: CASKGTGGMSYEQYF
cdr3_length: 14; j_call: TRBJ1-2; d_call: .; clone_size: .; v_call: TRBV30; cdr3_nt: TGTGCCTGGAGCGTAGGAGGGGAAATCTATGGCTACACCTTC; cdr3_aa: CAWSVGGEIYGYTF
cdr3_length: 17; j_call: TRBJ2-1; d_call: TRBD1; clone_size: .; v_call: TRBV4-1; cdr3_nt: TGCGCCAGCAGCCGTATCCCCGCCGGGACAGGGGGAGTTGAGCAGTTCTTC; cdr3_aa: CASSRIPAGTGGVEQFF
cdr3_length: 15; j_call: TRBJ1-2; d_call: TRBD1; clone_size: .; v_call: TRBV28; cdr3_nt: TGTGCCAGCAGTGAAAACAGGGGGGGAGACTATGGCTACACCTTC; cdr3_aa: CASSENRGGDYGYTF
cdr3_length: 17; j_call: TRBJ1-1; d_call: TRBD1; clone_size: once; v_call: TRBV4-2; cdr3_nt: TGTGCCAGCAGCCAAGAAGGCTTTGGGACAGGGGAAAGTGAAGCTTTCTTT; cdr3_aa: CASSQEGFGTGESEAFF
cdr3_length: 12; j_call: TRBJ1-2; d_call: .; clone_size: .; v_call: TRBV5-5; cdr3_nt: TGTGCCAGCAGCTTTGGCAACTATGGCTACACCTTC; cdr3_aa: CASSFGNYGYTF
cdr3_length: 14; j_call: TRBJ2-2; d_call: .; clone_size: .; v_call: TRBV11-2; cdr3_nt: TGTGCCAGCGGGGCCTCCCGGAACACCGGGGAGCTGTTTTTT; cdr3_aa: CASGASRNTGELFF
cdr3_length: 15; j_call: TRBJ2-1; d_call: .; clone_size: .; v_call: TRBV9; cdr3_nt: TGTGCCAGCAGCGTAAGCCCCGCGACCTACAATGAGCAGTTCTTC; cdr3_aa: CASSVSPATYNEQFF
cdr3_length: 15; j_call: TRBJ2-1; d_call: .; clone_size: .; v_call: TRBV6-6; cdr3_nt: TGTGCCAGCAGTTATTACGGGGGCTCCTACAATGAGCAGTTCTTC; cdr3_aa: CASSYYGGSYNEQFF
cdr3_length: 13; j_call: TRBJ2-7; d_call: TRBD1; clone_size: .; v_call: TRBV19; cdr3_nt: TGTGCCAGTAGTCCGTGGACAGGCTACGAGCAGTACTTC; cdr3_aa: CASSPWTGYEQYF
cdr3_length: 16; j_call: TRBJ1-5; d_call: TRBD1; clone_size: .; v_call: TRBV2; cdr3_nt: TGTGCCAGCAGTGAAGGGGCAGGGGGCGGCAATCAGCCCCAGCATTTT; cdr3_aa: CASSEGAGGGNQPQHF
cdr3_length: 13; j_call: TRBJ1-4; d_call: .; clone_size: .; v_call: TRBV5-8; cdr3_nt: TGTGCCAGCAGCTCCACGGGAAATGAAAAACTGTTTTTT; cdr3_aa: CASSSTGNEKLFF
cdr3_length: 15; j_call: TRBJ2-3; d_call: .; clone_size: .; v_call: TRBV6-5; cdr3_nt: TGTGCCAGCAGTTCCGAACCTGGAGGGGCGGATACGCAGTATTTT; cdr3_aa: CASSSEPGGADTQYF
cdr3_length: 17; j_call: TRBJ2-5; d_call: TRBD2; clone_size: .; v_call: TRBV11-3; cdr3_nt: TGTGCCAGCAGCCCCGGATCTAGCGGGAGCGGGCAAGAGACCCAGTACTTC; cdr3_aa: CASSPGSSGSGQETQYF
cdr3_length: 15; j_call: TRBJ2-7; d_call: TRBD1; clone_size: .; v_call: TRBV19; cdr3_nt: TGTGCCAGTAGTGTGGGTAGGGGACAGGGTGCCGAGCAGTACTTC; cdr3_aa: CASSVGRGQGAEQYF
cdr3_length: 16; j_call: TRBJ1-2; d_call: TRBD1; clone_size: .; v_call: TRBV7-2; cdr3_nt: TGTGCCAGCAGCTTAGCACCTGGGACAGGGTCTGATGGCTACACCTTC; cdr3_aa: CASSLAPGTGSDGYTF
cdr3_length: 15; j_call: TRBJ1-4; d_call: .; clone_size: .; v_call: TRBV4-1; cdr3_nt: TGCGCCAGCAGCCAAGTAGGTCGGGGAAATGAAAAACTGTTTTTT; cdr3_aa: CASSQVGRGNEKLFF
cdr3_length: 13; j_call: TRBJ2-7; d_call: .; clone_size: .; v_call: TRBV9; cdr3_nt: TGTGCCAGCAGCGTATCCCCGTCCTACGAGCAGTACTTC; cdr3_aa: CASSVSPSYEQYF
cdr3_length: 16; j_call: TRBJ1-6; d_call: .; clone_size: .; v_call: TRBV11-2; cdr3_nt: TGTGCCAGCAGCTTAGAGGGGGCGATTCGAGACGCACCCCTCCACTTT; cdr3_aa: CASSLEGAIRDAPLHF
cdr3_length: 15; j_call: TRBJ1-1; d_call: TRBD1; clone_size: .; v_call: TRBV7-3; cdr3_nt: TGTGCCAGCAGCTTAATAGGGCAGGGGGACACTGAAGCTTTCTTT; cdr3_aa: CASSLIGQGDTEAFF
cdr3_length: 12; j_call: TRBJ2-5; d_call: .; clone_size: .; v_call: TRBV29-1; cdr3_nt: TGCAGCGCCTCACGGGGGCAAGAGACCCAGTACTTC; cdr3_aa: CSASRGQETQYF
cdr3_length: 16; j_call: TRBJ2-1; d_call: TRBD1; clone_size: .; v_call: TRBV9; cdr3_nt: TGTGCCAGCAGCGAGGAGACCGGGACAGCTTACAATGAGCAGTTCTTC; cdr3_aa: CASSEETGTAYNEQFF
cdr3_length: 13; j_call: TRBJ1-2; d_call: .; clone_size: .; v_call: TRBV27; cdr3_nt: TGTGCCAGCAGGGACCAGGGGAACTATGGCTACACCTTC; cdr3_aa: CASRDQGNYGYTF
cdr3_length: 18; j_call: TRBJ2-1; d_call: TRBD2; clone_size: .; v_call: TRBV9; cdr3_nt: TGTGCCAGCAGCGACCACGTCGGACAAACTAGCGGGGGCAATGAGCAGTTCTTC; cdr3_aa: CASSDHVGQTSGGNEQFF
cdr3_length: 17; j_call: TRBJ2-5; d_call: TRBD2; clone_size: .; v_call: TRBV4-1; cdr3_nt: TGCGCCAGCAGCCAAGAAGGTCGAGCGGGAGTCGGGGAGACCCAGTACTTC; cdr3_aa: CASSQEGRAGVGETQYF
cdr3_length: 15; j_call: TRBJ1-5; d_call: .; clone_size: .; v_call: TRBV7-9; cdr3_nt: TGTGCCAGCAGCTCGGGGGGGGACAGCAATCAGCCCCAGCATTTT; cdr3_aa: CASSSGGDSNQPQHF
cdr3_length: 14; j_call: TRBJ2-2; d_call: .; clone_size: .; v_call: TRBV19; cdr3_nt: TGTGCCACGATAACAGGTTCGAACACCGGGGAGCTGTTTTTT; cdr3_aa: CATITGSNTGELFF
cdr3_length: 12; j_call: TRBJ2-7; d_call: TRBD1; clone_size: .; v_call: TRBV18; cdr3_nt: TGTGCCAGCTCACGGACAGGGGATGAGCAGTACTTC; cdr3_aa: CASSRTGDEQYF
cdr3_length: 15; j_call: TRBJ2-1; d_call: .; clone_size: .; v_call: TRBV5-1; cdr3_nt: TGCGCCAGCAGCTCGACAGTGAGCTCCTACAATGAGCAGTTCTTC; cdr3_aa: CASSSTVSSYNEQFF
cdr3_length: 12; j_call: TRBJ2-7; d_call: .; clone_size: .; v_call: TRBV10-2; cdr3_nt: TGCGCCAGCAGTGTACTAGCCTACGAGCAGTACTTC; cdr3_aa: CASSVLAYEQYF
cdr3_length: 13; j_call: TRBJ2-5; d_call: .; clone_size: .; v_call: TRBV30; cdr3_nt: TGTGCCTGGAGGGTGAGAGGGCGGGAGACCCAGTACTTC; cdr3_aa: CAWRVRGRETQYF
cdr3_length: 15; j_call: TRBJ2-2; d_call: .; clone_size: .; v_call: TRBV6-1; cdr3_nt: TGTGCCACCGAGCCCCCGGTTCGGTCTACCGGGGAGCTGTTTTTT; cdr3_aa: CATEPPVRSTGELFF
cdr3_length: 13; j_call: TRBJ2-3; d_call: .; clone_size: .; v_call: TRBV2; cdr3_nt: TGTGCCAGCAGCCCGACTAGATCAGATACGCAGTATTTT; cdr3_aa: CASSPTRSDTQYF
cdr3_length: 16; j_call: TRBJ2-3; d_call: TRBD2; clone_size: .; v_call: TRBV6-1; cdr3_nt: TGTGCCAGCAGTGAAATTACTAGCGGGGGAACAGATACGCAGTATTTT; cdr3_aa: CASSEITSGGTDTQYF
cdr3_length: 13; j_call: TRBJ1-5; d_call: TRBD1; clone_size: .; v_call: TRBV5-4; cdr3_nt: TGTGCCAGCAGCAGGGACAGAAATCAGCCCCAGCATTTT; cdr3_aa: CASSRDRNQPQHF
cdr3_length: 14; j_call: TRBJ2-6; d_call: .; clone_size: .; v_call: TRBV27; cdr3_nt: TGTGCCAGCAGTTTTCTCGCTGGGGCCAACGTCCTGACTTTC; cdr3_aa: CASSFLAGANVLTF
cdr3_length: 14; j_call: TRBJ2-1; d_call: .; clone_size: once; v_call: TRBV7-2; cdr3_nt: TGTGCCAGCAGCTTAGTCGTGGCGGACAATGAGCAGTTCTTC; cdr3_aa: CASSLVVADNEQFF
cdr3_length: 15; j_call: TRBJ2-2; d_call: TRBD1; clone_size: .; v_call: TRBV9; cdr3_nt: TGTGCCAGCAGCGAGGGACAGGGGAACACCGGGGAGCTGTTTTTT; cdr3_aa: CASSEGQGNTGELFF
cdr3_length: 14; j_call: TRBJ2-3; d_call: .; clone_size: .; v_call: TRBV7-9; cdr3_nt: TGTGCCAGCAGCTTAGTTTCGAGCACAGATACGCAGTATTTT; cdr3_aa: CASSLVSSTDTQYF
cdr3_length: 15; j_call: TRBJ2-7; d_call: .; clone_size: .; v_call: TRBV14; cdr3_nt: TGTGCCAGCAGCAACACAGGGATGGGCTTTTTTGAGCAGTACTTC; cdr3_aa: CASSNTGMGFFEQYF
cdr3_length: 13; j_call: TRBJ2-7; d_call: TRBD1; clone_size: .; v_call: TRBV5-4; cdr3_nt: TGTGCCAGCAGCTTGGTCGACAGGGGTTTGCAGTACTTC; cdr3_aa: CASSLVDRGLQYF
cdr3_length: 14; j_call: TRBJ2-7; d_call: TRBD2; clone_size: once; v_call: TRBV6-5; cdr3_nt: TGTGCCAGCAGTTCCCCTAGCGGGAACAACGAGCAGTACTTC; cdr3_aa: CASSSPSGNNEQYF
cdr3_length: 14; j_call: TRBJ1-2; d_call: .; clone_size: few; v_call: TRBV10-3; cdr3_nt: TGTGCCATCAACAAGGGGGGGACTTTAGGAGGCTACACCTTC; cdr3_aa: CAINKGGTLGGYTF
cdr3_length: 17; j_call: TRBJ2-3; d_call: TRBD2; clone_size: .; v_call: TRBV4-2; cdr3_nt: TGTGCCAGCAGCCAAACGGGACTAGCGGGGGGCACAGATACGCAGTATTTT; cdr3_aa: CASSQTGLAGGTDTQYF
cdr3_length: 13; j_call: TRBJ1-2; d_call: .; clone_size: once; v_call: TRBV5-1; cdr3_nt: TGCGCCAGCGGAACAGGGACGAACTATGGCTACACCTTC; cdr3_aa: CASGTGTNYGYTF
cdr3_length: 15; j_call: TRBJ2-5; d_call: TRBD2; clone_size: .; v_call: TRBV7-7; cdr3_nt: TGTGCTAGCAGCTTAGCGGCGGGAGCGAAGGAGACCCAGTACTTC; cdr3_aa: CASSLAAGAKETQYF
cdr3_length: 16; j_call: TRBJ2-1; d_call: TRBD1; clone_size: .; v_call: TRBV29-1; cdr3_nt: TGCAGCGCCTCGTCCGGGACAGGGGAGTCCTACAATGAGCAGTTCTTC; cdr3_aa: CSASSGTGESYNEQFF